This T cell receptor (beta chain) derives from a study of cytomegalovirus exposure and HLA in healthy donors. Study observations and caveats: Clonal expansion was found to be greater in HLA-associated TCR beta chains than in equally common others in a later analysis.

As to this clone: Its antigen is currently unknown.

CDR1 and CDR2 (germline): SNHLY, FYNNEI. The CDR3 length is 17 residues. V lost 4 bases to trimming and J lost 0 bases, with 13 bases between them. PCR amplification relied on 60 Vbeta primers (plus 13 Jbeta primers). Sequencing was performed with immunoSEQ multiplex PCR; in TCRdb, only in-frame clones are kept and a portion is missing. Of around 100,000 clones in the sample, approximately 85% were seen once. This receptor was obtained from a man in his thirties or forties in good health and CMV-seronegative. Sequencing was carried out using PBMCs. This chain connects TRBV2 to TRBJ2-6, with D possibly TRBD1 on 6 matching bases. This CDR3 is CASSVTGTSSGANVLTF. For the CDR3, the DNA is TGTGCCAGCAGTGTAACCGGGACATCCTCTGGGGCCAACGTCCTGACTTTC.